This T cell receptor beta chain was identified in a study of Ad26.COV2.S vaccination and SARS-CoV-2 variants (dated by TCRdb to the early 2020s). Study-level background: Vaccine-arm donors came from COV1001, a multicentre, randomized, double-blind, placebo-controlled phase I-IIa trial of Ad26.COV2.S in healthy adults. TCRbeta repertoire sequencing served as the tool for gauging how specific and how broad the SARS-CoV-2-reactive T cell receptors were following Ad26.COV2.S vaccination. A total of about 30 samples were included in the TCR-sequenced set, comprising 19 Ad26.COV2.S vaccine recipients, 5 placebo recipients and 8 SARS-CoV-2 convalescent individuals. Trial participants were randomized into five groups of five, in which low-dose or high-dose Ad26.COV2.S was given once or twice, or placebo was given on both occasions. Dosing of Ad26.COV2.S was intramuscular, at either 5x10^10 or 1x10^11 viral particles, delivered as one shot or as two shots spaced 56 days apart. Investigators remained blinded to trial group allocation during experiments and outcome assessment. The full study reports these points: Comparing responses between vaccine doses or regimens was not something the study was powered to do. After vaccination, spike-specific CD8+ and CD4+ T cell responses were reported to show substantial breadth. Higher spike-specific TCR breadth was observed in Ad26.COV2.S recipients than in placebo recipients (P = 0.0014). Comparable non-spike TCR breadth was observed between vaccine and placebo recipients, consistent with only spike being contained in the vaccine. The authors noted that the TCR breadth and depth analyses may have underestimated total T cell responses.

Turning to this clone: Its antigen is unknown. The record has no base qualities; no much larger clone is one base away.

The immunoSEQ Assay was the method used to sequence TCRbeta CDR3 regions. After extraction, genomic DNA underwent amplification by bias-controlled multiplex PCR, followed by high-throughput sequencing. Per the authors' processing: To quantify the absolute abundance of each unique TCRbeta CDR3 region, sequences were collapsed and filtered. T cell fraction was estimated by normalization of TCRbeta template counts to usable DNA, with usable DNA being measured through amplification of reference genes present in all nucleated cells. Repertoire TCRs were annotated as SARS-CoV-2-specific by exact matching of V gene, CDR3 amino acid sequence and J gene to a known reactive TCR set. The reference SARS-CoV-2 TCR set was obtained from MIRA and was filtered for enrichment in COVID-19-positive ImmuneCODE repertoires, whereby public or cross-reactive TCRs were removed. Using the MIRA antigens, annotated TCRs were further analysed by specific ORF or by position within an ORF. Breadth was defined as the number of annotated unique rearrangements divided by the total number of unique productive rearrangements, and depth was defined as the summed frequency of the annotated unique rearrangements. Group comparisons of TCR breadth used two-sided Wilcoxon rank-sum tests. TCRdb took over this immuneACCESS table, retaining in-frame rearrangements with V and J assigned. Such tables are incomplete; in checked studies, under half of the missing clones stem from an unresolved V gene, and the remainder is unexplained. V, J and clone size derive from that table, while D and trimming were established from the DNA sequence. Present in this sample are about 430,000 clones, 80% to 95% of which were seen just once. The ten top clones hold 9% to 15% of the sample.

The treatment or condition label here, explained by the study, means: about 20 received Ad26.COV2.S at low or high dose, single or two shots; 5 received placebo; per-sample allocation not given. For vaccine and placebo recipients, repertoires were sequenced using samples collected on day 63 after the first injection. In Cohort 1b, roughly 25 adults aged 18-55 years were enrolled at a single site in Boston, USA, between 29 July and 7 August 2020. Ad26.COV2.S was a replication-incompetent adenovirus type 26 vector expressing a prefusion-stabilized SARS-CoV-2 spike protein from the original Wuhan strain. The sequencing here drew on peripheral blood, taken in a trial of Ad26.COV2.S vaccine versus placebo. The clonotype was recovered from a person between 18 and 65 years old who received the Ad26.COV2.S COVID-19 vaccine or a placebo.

For the CDR3, the sequence is CSVMAMNTGELFF. The DNA sequence is given as TGCAGCGTTATGGCTATGAACACCGGGGAGCTGTTTTTT. The sequence links TRBV29-1 to TRBJ2-2; there is no confident call for the D gene. V lost 5 bases and J lost 1 base; the stretch between them is 8 bases long. For CDR1 and CDR2, the germline V gene lists SQVTM and ANQGSEA. The CDR3, from cysteine to phenylalanine, totals 13 residues. The entry retains the CDR3 DNA only, 39 bases that are in frame from base 1.